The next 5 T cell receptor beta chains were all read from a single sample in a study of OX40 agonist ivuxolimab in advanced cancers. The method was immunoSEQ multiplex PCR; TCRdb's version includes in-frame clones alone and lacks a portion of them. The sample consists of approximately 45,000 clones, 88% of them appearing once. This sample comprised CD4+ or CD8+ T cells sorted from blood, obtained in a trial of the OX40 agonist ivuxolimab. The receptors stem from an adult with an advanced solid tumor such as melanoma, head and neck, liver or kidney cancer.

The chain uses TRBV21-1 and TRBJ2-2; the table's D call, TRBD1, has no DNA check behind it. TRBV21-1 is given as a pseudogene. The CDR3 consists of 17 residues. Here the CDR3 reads CASSRSGTGGYHGELFF. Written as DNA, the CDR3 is TGTGCCAGCAGCAGATCCGGGACAGGGGGCTATCACGGGGAGCTGTTTTTT.

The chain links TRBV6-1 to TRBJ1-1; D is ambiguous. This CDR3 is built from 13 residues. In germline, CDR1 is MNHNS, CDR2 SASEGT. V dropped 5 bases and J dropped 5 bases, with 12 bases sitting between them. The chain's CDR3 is CASSQTRETEAFF. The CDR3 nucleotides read TGTGCCAGCAGTCAAACGAGGGAAACTGAAGCTTTCTTT.

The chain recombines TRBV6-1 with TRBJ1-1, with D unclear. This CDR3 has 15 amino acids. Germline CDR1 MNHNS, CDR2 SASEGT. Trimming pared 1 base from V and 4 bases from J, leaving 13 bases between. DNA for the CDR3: TGTGCCAGCAGTGAAGGCGGGTTTTGGGGCACTGAAGCTTTCTTT. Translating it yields CASSEGGFWGTEAFF.

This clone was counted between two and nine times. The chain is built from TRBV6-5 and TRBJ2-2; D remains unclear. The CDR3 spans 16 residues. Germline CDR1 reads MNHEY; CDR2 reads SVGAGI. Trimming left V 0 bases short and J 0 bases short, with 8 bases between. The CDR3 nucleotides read TGTGCCAGCAGTTACTCGACCCACGCGAACACCGGGGAGCTGTTTTTT. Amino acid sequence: CASSYSTHANTGELFF.

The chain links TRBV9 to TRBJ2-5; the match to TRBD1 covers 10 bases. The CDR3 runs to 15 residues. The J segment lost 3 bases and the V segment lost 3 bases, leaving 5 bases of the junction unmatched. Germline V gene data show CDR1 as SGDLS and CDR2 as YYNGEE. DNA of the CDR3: TGTGCCAGCAGCGGACAGGGGGCGGGGGAAGAGACCCAGTACTTC. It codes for CASSGQGAGEETQYF.